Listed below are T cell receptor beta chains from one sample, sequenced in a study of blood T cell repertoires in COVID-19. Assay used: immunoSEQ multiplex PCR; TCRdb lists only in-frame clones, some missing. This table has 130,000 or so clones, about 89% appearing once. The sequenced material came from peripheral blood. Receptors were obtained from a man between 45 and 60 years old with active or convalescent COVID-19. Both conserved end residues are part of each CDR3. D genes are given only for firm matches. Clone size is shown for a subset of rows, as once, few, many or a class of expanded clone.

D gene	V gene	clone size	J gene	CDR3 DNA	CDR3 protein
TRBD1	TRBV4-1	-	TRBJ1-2	TGCGCCAGCAGCCAACCCGGGACAGGAGAGTTCTATGGCTACACCTTC	CASSQPGTGEFYGYTF
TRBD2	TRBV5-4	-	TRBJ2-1	TGTGCCAGCAGCACAGCTAGCGGTTCCTACAATGAGCAGTTCTTC	CASSTASGSYNEQFF
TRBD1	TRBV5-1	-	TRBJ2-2	TGCGCCAGCAGCTTGGCCCCGGACAGGGAAACCACCGGGGAGCTGTTTTTT	CASSLAPDRETTGELFF
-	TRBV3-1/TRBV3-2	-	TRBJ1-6	TGTGCCAGCAGCCAGGCCGGGAATGGAGATTCACCCCTCCACTTT	CASSQAGNGDSPLHF
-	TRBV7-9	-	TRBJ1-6	TGTGCCACCGGACAGTCAGGTTCACCCCTCCACTTT	CATGQSGSPLHF
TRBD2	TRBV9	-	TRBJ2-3	TGTGCCAGCAGCGTAGTTAGCGGGGGCCCGGATACGCAGTATTTT	CASSVVSGGPDTQYF
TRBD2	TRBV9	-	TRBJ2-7	TGTGCCAGCAGCCAACGATCCGGCGGGGGGCACAGCACCGAGCAGTACTTC	CASSQRSGGGHSTEQYF
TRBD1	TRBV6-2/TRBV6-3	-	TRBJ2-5	TGTGCCAGCAGTTACCCGAGGACAGGTGCGGAGACCCAGTACTTC	CASSYPRTGAETQYF
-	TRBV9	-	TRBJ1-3	TGTGCCAGCAGCGTAACGATCGGGGTCTCGGGAAACACCATATATTTT	CASSVTIGVSGNTIYF
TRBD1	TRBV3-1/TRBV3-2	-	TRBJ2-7	TGTGCCAGCAGCCCGGGACAGGGGCACTACGAGCAGTACTTC	CASSPGQGHYEQYF
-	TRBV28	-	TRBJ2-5	TGTGCCAGCAGCGCTCCCGGGGGGACCCAGTACTTC	CASSAPGGTQYF
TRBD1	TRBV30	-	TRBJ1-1	TGTGCCTGGAGTGTAGGGACAGGTATGGAAGCTTTCTTT	CAWSVGTGMEAFF
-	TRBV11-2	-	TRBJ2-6	TGTGCCAGCAGCCCGAATACAGGGCCTGGGGCCAACGTCCTGACTTTC	CASSPNTGPGANVLTF
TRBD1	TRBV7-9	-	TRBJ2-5	TGTGCCAGCAGCTCATCCGGGACAGCACAAGAGACCCAGTACTTC	CASSSSGTAQETQYF
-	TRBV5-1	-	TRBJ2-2	TGCGCCAGCAGCTTTAGCATAGGGGCCGGGGAGCTGTTTTTT	CASSFSIGAGELFF
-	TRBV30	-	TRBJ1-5	TGTGCCTGGAGTGGGGCCCAAATGGGTCATAGCAATCAGCCCCAGCATTTT	CAWSGAQMGHSNQPQHF
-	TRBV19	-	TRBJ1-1	TGTGCCAGTAGTACTACAGGGAACACTGAAGCTTTCTTT	CASSTTGNTEAFF
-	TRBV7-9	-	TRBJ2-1	TGTGCCAGCAGCTTAGCAACGGGGTACAATGAGCAGTTCTTC	CASSLATGYNEQFF
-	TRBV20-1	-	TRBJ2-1	TGCAGTGCTAGTATCGGGGAAAGAAACAATGAGCAGTTCTTC	CSASIGERNNEQFF
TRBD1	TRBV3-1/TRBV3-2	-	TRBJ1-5	TGTGCCAGCAGCCAAGATACGCAGGGGGCCCGGCCCCAGCATTTT	CASSQDTQGARPQHF
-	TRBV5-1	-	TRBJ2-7	TGCGCCAGCAGCTTGGCCGGACAGAACTACGAGCAGTACTTC	CASSLAGQNYEQYF
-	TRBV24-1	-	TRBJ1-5	TGTGCCACCAGTGATTCGGAGACAGCTTATAGCAATCAGCCCCAGCATTTT	CATSDSETAYSNQPQHF
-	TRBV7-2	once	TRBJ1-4	TGTGCCAGCAGCTTAGCGCGGACTAATGAAAAACTGTTTTTT	CASSLARTNEKLFF
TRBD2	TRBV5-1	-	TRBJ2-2	TGCGCCAGCAGCTTGGTTCTAGCGGGGGGCACCGGGGAGCTGTTTTTT	CASSLVLAGGTGELFF
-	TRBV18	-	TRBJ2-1	TGTGCCAGCTCACCAAGTCAGATTAATGAGCAGTTCTTC	CASSPSQINEQFF
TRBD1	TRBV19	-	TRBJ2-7	TGTGCCAGTAGTATAGGTGCCAGGGGGCCGGGCGAGCAGTACTTC	CASSIGARGPGEQYF
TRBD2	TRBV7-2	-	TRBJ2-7	TGTGCCAGCAGCTTAGCTAGCGGGGGAAAGTACGAGCAGTACTTC	CASSLASGGKYEQYF
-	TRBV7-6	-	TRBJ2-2	TGTGCCAGCAGCTTAGCTCGGGGCACCGGGGAGCTGTTTTTT	CASSLARGTGELFF
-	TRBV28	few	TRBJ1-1	TGTGCCAGCACCTTAAATCCGGGGATTGAAGCTTTCTTT	CASTLNPGIEAFF
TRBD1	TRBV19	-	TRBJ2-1	TGTGCCAGTAGCCTCCGGGACAGGCACTTCGGGGAGCAGTTCTTC	CASSLRDRHFGEQFF
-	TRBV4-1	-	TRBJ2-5	TGCGCCAGCAGCCAAGATCTTCTGGGCAGGATAGAAGGCCAGTACTTC	CASSQDLLGRIEGQYF
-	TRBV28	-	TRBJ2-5	TGTGCCAGCAGGAAAATGGGCGTAGAGACCCAGTACTTC	CASRKMGVETQYF
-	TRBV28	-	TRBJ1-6	TGTGCCAGCAGCCTCTCGGAGGGCTTTAATTCACCCCTCCACTTT	CASSLSEGFNSPLHF
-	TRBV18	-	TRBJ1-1	TGTGCCAGCTCACCACCGTATCCCAGGAACACTGAAGCTTTCTTT	CASSPPYPRNTEAFF
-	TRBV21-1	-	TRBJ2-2	TGTGCCAGCAGCAAACCCCAGGGTAGGATCACCGGGGAGCTGTTTTTT	CASSKPQGRITGELFF
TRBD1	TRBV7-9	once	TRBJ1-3	TGTGCCAGCAATCGACAGGGTCCAGGAAACACCATATATTTT	CASNRQGPGNTIYF
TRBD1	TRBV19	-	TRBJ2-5	TGTGCCAGTACCAGAAGTGGACAGGGGCTACAAGAGACCCAGTACTTC	CASTRSGQGLQETQYF
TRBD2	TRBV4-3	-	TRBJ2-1	TGCGCCAGCAGCCACCTCCTAGCGGGGGGGTTCGGCAATGAGCAGTTCTTC	CASSHLLAGGFGNEQFF
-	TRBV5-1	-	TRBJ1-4	TGCGCCAGCAGCTTCCGGGGTAATGAAAAACTGTTTTTT	CASSFRGNEKLFF
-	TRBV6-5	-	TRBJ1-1	TGTGCCAGCAGTTACAGAGCTTTTTCCATGAACACTGAAGCTTTCTTT	CASSYRAFSMNTEAFF
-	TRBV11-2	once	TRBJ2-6	TGTGCCAGCAGCTTAGTTGGAGATTTCTCTGGGGCCAACGTCCTGACTTTC	CASSLVGDFSGANVLTF
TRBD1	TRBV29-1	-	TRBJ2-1	TGCAGCGTTGAAGGACAGGGTGCGAATGAGCAGTTCTTC	CSVEGQGANEQFF
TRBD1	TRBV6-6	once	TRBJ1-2	TGTGCCAGCAGTTACTCTCCAGGGGGGTGGAATGGCTACACCTTC	CASSYSPGGWNGYTF
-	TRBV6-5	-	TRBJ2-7	TGTGCCACCCTGAAGGACACGTCCGCCGAGCAGTACTTC	CATLKDTSAEQYF